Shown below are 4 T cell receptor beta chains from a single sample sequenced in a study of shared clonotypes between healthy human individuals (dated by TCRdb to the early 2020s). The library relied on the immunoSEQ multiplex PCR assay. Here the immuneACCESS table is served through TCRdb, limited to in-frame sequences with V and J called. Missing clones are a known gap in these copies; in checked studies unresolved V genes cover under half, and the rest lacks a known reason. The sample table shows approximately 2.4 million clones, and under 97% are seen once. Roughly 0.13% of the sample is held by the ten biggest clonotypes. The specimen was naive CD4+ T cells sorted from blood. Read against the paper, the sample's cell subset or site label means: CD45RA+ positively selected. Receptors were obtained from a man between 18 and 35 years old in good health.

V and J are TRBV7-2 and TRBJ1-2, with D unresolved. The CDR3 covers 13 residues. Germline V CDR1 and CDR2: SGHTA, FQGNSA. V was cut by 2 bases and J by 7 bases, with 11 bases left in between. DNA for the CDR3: TGTGCCAGCAGCTTATACGAATCAGGTGGCTACACCTTC. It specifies CASSLYESGGYTF.

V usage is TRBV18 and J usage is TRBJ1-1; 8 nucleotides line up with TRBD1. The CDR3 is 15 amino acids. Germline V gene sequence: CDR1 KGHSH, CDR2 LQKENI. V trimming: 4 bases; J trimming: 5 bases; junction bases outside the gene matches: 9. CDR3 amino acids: CASSQTGAGGTEAFF. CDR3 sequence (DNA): TGTGCCAGCTCACAGACAGGGGCGGGAGGGACTGAAGCTTTCTTT.

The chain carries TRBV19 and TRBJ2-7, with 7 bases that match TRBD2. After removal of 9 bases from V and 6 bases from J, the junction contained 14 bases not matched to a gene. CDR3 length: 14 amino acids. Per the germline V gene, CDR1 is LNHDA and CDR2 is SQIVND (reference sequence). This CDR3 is CARGPRTRSGEQYF. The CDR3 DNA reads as TGTGCCAGGGGACCGCGGACTAGGAGTGGCGAGCAGTACTTC.

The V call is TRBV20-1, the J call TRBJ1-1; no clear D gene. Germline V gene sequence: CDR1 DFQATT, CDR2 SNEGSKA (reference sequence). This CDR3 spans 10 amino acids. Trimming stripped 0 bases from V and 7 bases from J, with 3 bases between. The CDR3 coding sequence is TGCAGTGCTAGAGAGGGTGAAGCTTTCTTT. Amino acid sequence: CSAREGEAFF.